This T cell receptor beta chain was found in a study of T cell changes during pregnancy in multiple sclerosis. Some clones are missing from TCRdb's copy, which holds only in-frame ones; the method was immunoSEQ multiplex PCR. The sample gives about 40,000 clones, approximately 88% of which show up once; 5.2% is in the top ten. The origin of this receptor is a female donor in good health, enrolled as a control in a pregnancy study. The sequenced sample was peripheral blood, obtained in the first trimester of pregnancy.

The CDR3 protein is CASRTQSSYEQYF. CDR3 DNA sequence: TGTGCCAGTCGGACTCAAAGCTCCTACGAGCAGTACTTC. This chain links TRBV5-5 with TRBJ2-7, with D maybe TRBD2 (5 bases). The germline V gene encodes CDR1 SGHKS and CDR2 YYEKEE (reference sequence). CDR3 length: 13 residues. V lost 8 bases and J lost 0, with 12 bases in between.